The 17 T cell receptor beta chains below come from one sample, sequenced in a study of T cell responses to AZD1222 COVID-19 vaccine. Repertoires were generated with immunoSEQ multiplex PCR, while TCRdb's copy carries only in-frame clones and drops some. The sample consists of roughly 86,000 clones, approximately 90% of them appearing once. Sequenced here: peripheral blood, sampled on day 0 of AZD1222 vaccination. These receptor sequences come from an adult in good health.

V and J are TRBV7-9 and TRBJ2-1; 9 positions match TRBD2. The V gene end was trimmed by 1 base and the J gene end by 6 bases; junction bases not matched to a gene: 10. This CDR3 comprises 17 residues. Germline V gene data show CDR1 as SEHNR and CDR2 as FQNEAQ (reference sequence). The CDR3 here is CASSLGLAGTIGNEQFF. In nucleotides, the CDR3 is TGTGCCAGCAGCTTAGGCCTAGCGGGAACTATAGGCAATGAGCAGTTCTTC.

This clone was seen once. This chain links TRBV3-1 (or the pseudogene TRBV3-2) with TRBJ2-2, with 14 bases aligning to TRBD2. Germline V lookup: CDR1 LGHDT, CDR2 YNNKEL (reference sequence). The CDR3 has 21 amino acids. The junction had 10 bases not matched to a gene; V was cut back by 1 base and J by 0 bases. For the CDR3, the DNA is TGTGCCAGCAGCCAAGTGCCGGGACTAGCGGGAGTTGGAGCGAACACCGGGGAGCTGTTTTTT. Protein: CASSQVPGLAGVGANTGELFF.

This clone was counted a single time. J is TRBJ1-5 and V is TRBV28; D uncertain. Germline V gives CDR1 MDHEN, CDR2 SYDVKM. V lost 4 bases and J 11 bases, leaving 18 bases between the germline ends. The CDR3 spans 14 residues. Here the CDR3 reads CASSYSSRISSQHF. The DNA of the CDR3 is TGTGCCAGCAGTTATTCGTCCAGGATTTCGTCCCAGCATTTT.

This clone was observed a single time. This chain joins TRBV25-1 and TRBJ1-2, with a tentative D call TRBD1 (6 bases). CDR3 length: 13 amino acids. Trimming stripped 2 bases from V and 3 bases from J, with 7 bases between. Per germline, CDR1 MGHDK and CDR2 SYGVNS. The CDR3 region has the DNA TGTGCCAGCAGTGAACGGACAGACTATGGCTACACCTTC. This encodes CASSERTDYGYTF.

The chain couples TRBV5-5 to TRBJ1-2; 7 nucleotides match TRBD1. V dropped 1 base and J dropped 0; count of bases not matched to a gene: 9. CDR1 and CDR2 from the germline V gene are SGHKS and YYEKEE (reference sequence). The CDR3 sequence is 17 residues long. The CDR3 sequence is CASSLRLRDSPNYGYTF. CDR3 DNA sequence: TGTGCCAGCAGCTTGAGGCTCCGGGACAGCCCTAACTATGGCTACACCTTC.

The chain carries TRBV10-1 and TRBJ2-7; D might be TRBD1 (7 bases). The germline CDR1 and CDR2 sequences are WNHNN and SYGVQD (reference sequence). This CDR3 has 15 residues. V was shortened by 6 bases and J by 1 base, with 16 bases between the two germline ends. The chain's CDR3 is CASSLNRGLSYEQYF. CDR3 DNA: TGCGCCAGCAGCTTAAACAGGGGACTTTCCTACGAGCAGTACTTC.

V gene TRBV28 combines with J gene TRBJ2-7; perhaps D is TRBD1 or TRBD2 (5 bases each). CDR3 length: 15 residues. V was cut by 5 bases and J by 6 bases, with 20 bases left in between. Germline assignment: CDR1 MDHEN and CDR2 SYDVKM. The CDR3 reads CASSNRDRWFAEQYF. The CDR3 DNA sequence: TGTGCCAGCAGTAACCGGGACCGGTGGTTTGCCGAGCAGTACTTC. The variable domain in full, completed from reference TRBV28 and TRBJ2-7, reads DVKVTQSSRYLVKRTGEKVFLECVQDMDHENMFWYRQDPGLGLRLIYFSYDVKMKEKGDIPEGYSVSREKKERFSLILESASTNQTSMYLCASSNRDRWFAEQYFGPGTRLTVT.

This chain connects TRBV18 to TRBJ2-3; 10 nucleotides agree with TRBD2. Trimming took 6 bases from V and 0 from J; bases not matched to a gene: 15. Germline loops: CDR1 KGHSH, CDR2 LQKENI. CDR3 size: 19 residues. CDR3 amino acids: CASSSLGLAEESSTDTQYF. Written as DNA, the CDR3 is TGTGCCAGCTCGTCACTCGGACTAGCGGAAGAATCTAGCACAGATACGCAGTATTTT.

As DNA, the CDR3 is TGTGCCAGCAGCCCACCGGGACTAGCGTCTAACAATGAGCAGTTCTTC. Translating it yields CASSPPGLASNNEQFF. The chain recombines TRBV7-3 with TRBJ2-1; 10 bases agree with TRBD2. The ends lost 5 bases at V and 5 bases at J; junction bases unmatched: 9. CDR1 is SGHTA and CDR2 is FQGTGA in the germline V gene. The CDR3 extends over 16 amino acids.

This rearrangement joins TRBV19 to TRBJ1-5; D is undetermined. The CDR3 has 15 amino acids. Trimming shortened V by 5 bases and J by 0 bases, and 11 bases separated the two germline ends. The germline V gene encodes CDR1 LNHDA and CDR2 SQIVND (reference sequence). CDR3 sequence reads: CASSSGRSSNQPQHF. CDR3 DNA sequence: TGTGCCAGTAGTTCCGGACGGAGTAGCAATCAGCCCCAGCATTTT.

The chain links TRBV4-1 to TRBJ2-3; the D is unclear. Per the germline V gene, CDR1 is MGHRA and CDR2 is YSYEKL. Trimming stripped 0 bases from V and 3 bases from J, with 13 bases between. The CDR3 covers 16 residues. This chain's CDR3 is CASSQDAQLTTDTQYF. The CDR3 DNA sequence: TGCGCCAGCAGCCAAGATGCTCAACTTACAACAGATACGCAGTATTTT.

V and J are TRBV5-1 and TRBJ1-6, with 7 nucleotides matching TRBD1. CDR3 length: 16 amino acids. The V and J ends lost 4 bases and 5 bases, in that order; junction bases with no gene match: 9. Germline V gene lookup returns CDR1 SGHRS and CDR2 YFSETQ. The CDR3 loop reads CASSLTGQEDNSPLHF. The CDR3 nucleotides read TGCGCCAGCAGCCTTACAGGACAGGAGGATAATTCACCCCTCCACTTT.

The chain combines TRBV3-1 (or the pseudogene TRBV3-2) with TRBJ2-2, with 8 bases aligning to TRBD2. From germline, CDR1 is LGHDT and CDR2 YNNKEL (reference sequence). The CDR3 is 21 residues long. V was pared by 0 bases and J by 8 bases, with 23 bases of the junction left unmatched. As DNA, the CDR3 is TGTGCCAGCAGCCAAGATCTTTTTTTTACCGGGAGGGCCGGGTCAGTAGGGGAGCTGTTTTTT. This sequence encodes CASSQDLFFTGRAGSVGELFF.

Here the CDR3 reads CASSDRGPPYEQYF. In DNA, the CDR3 is TGTGCCAGCAGTGATCGGGGGCCCCCCTACGAGCAGTACTTC. The chain employs TRBV6-1 and TRBJ2-7; D is perhaps TRBD1 or TRBD2 (6 bases each). The CDR3 spans 14 residues. V shed 3 bases and J shed 2 bases, with 11 bases lying between them. Germline V gene lookup returns CDR1 MNHNS and CDR2 SASEGT.

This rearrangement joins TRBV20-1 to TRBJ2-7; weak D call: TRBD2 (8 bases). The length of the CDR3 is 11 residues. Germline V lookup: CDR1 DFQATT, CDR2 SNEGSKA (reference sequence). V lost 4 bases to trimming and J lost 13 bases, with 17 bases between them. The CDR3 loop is CSATGGGQPYF. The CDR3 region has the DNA TGCAGTGCTACCGGGGGGGGACAGCCATACTTC.

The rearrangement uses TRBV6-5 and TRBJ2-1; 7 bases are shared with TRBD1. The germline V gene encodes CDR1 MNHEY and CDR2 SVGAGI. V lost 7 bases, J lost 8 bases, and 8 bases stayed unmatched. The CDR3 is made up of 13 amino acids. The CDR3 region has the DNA TGTGCCAGCAATAGACAGGGTCCCTATGAGCAGTTCTTC. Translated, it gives CASNRQGPYEQFF.

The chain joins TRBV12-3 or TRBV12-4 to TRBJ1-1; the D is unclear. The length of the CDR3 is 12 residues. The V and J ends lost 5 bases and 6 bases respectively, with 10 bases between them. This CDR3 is CASSPGPAEAFF. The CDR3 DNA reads TGTGCCAGCAGTCCCGGGCCGGCTGAAGCTTTCTTT.